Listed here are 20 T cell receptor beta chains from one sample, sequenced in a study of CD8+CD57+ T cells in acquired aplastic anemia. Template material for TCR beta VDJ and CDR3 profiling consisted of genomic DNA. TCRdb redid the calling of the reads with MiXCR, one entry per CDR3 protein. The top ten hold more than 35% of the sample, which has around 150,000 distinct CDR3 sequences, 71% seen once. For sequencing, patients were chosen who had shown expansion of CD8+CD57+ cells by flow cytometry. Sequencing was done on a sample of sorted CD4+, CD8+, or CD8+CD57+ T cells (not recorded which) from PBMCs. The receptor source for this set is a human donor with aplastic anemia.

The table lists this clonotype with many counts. The CDR3 here is CASSILPQGAYEQFF. In DNA, the CDR3 is TGTGCCAGTAGTATACTCCCGCAGGGGGCATATGAGCAGTTCTTC. The chain uses TRBV19 and TRBJ2-1; the match to TRBD1 covers 8 bases. Per the germline V gene, CDR1 is LNHDA and CDR2 is SQIVND (reference sequence). V trimming: 2 bases; J trimming: 8 bases; junction bases outside the gene matches: 8. This CDR3 is built from 15 residues.

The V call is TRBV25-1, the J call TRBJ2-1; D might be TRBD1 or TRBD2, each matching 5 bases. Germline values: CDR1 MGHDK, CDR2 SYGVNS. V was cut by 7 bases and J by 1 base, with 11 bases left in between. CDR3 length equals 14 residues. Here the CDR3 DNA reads TGTGCCAGCACAGGGACGGGGTCCTACAATGAGCAGTTCTTC. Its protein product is CASTGTGSYNEQFF.

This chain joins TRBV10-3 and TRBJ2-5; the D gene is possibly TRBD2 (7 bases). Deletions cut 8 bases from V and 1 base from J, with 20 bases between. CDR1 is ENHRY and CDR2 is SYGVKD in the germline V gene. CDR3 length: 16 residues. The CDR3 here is CAISAGAKAFQETQYF. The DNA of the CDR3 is TGTGCCATCTCGGCGGGGGCCAAAGCCTTCCAAGAGACCCAGTACTTC.

The CDR3 nucleotides read TGTGCCAGCAGCGGAGAGGACAGGGGGCGCGTGAGGCAAGAGACCCAGTACTTC. It yields the protein CASSGEDRGRVRQETQYF. The chain carries TRBV7-9 and TRBJ2-5, with TRBD1 matching over 11 bases. The CDR3 has 18 residues. The trim removed 5 bases at V and 2 bases at J, leaving 13 bases unmatched. Looked up from germline, CDR1 is SEHNR and CDR2 is FQNEAQ (reference sequence).

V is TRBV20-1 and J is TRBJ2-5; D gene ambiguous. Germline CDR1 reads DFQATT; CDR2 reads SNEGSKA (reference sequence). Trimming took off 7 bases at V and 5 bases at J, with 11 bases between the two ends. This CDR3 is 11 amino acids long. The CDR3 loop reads CSGLSSETQYF. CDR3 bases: TGCAGTGGACTTAGCAGCGAGACCCAGTACTTC.

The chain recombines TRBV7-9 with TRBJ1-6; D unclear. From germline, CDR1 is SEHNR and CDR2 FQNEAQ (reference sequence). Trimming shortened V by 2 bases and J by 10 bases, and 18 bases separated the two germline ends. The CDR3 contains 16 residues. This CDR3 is CASSLKVTGRSSPLHF. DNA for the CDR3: TGTGCCAGCAGCTTAAAAGTTACGGGCAGGAGCTCACCCCTCCACTTT.

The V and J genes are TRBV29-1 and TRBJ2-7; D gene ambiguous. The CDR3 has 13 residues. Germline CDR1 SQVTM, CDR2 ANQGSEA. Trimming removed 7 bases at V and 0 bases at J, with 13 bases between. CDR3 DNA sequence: TGCAGCGCATTAAAAGGCCTCTCCTACGAGCAGTACTTC. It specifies CSALKGLSYEQYF.

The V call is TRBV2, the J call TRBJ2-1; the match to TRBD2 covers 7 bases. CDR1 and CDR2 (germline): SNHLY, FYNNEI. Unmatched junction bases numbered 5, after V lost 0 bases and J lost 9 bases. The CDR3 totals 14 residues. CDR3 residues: CASSEAPSGGEQFF. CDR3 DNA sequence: TGTGCCAGCAGTGAAGCGCCCTCGGGGGGTGAGCAGTTCTTC.

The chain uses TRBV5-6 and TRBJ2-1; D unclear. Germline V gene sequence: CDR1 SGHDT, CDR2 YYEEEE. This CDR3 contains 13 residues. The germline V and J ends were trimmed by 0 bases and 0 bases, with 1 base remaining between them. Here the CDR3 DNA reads TGTGCCAGCAGCTTGGGCTCCTACAATGAGCAGTTCTTC. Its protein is CASSLGSYNEQFF.

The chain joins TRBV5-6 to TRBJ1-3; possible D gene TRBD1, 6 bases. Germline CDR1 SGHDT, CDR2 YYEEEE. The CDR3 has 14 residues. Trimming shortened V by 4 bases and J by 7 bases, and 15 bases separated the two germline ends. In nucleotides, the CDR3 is TGTGCCAGCAGCAAGGCAGGGGTCGGGAACACCATATATTTT. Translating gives CASSKAGVGNTIYF. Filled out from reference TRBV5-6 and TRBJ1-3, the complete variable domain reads DAGVTQSPTHLIKTRGQQVTLRCSPKSGHDTVSWYQQALGQGPQFIFQYYEEEERQRGNFPDRFSGHQFPNYSSELNVNALLLGDSALYLCASSKAGVGNTIYFGEGSWLTVV.

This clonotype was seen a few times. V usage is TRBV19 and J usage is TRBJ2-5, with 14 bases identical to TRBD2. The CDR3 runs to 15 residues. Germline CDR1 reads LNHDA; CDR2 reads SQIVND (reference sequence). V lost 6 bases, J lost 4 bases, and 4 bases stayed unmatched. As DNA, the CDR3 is TGTGCCAGTAGCCAAGGACTAGCGGGGGGAGAGACCCAGTACTTC. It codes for CASSQGLAGGETQYF.

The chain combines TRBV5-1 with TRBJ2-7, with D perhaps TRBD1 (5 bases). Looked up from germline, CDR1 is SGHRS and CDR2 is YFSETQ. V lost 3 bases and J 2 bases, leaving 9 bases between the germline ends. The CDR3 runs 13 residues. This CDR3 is CASSYPGTYEQYF. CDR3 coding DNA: TGCGCCAGCAGCTACCCAGGGACCTACGAGCAGTACTTC.

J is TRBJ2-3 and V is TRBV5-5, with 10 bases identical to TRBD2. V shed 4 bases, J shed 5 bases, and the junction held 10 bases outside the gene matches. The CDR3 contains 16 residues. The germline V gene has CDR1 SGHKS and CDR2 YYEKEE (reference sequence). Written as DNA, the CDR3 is TGTGCCAGCAGCGTGGGAGCGGGAGGGGCGGGAGATACGCAGTATTTT. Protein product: CASSVGAGGAGDTQYF. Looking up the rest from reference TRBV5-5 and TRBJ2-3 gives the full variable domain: DAGVTQSPTHLIKTRGQQVTLRCSPISGHKSVSWYQQVLGQGPQFIFQYYEKEERGRGNFPDRFSARQFPNYSSELNVNALLLGDSALYLCASSVGAGGAGDTQYFGPGTRLTVL.

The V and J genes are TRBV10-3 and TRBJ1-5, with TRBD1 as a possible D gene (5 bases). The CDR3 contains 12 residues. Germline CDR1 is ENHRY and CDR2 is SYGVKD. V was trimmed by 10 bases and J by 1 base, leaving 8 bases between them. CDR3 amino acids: CATRDSNQPQHF. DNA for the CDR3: TGTGCCACCCGGGACAGCAATCAGCCCCAGCATTTT.

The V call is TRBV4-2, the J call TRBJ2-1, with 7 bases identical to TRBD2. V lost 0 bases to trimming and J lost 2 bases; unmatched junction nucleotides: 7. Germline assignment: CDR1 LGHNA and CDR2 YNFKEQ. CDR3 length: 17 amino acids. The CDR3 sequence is CASSQEEVAGTYNEQFF. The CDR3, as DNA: TGTGCCAGCAGCCAAGAGGAAGTAGCGGGCACCTACAATGAGCAGTTCTTC.

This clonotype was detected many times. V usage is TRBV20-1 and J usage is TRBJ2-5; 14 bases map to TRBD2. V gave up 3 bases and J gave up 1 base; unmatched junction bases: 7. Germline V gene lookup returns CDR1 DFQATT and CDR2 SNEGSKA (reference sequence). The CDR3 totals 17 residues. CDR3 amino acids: CSASAGTSGGGQETQYF. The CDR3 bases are TGCAGTGCTAGCGCCGGGACTAGCGGGGGAGGCCAAGAGACCCAGTACTTC.

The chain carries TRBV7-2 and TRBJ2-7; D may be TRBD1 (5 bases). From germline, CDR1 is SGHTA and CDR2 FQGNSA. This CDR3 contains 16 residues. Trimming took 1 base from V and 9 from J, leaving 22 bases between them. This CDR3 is CASSLGFGRVVVRQYF. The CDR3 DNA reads TGTGCCAGCAGCTTAGGTTTCGGCAGGGTAGTAGTCCGGCAGTACTTC.

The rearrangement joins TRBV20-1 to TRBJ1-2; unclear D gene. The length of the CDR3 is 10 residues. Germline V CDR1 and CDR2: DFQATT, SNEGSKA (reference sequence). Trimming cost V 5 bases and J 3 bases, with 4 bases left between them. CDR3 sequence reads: CSADYYGYTF. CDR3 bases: TGCAGTGCTGACTACTATGGCTACACCTTC.

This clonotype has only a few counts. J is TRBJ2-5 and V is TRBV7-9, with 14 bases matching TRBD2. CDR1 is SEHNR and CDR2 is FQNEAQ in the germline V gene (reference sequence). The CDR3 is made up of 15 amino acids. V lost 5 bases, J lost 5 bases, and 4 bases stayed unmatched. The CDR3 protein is CASSRLAGGQETQYF. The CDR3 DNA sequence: TGTGCCAGCAGCCGACTAGCGGGGGGGCAGGAGACCCAGTACTTC.

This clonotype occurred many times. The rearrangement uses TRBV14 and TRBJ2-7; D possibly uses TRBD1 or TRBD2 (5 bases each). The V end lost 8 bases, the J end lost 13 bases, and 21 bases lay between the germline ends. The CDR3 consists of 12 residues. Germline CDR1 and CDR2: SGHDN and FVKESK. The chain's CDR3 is CASPRQGPGRYF. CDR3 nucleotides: TGTGCCAGCCCTCGTCAGGGCCCGGGACGCTACTTC.